These 30 T cell receptor beta chains were all obtained from the same sample, sequenced in a study of CD8+ T cells in alopecia areata. It was cDNA, reverse transcribed from extracted RNA, that served as the sequencing template. Data came from immunoSEQ multiplex PCR; TCRdb stores just in-frame clones and leaves some out. This table has about 290,000 clones, over 45% appearing once. Documented treatment: oral pan-JAK inhibitor, 5-10 mg twice daily. The source was CD4+ T cells sorted from blood, collected at week 24, from a patient treated with tofacitinib. The receptors here all came from a human donor with alopecia areata.

The chain uses TRBV7-2 and TRBJ2-5; D is unclear. Between the trimmed V and J ends, which lost 1 base and 1 base, there was a span of 4 bases. The CDR3 extends over 13 amino acids. Per germline, CDR1 SGHTA and CDR2 FQGNSA. This CDR3 is CASSLERQETQYF. The CDR3 DNA sequence: TGTGCCAGCAGCTTAGAACGCCAAGAGACCCAGTACTTC. The whole variable domain, filled in from reference TRBV7-2 and TRBJ2-5, reads GAGVSQSPSNKVTEKGKDVELRCDPISGHTALYWYRQSLGQGLEFLIYFQGNSAPDKSGLPSDRFSAERTGGSVSTLTIQRTQQEDSAVYLCASSLERQETQYFGPGTRLLVL.

This clone was found a few times. J is TRBJ2-1 and V is TRBV10-3; D might be TRBD2 (6 bases). Germline CDR1 is ENHRY and CDR2 is SYGVKD. The CDR3 length is 14 residues. V gave up 6 bases and J gave up 7 bases, with 16 bases separating them. CDR3 amino acids: CAIRVGGPHNEQFF. As DNA, the CDR3 is TGTGCCATCAGGGTCGGGGGACCTCATAATGAGCAGTTCTTC.

In this sample, this clone turned up many times. The J gene is TRBJ2-2, the V gene TRBV9, with 12 bases fitting TRBD2. The CDR3 totals 15 residues. V shed 4 bases and J 6 bases; nucleotides not matched to a gene: 4. The germline CDR1 and CDR2 sequences are SGDLS and YYNGEE. CDR3 region: CASSPRTSGAGELFF. The CDR3 region has the DNA TGTGCCAGCAGCCCCAGGACTAGCGGGGCCGGGGAGCTGTTTTTT.

This chain connects TRBV7-2 to TRBJ2-3, with a possible D match to TRBD2 (7 bases). The CDR3 has 13 residues. V lost 10 bases to trimming and J lost 9 bases, with 20 bases between them. Germline V lookup: CDR1 SGHTA, CDR2 FQGNSA. CDR3 in DNA: TGTGCCAATTCCTGGGGGGGCCTAGGGACGCAGTATTTT. Translated: CANSWGGLGTQYF.

This chain connects TRBV2 to TRBJ1-6, with a possible D match to TRBD1 (5 bases). Between the trimmed V and J ends, which lost 6 bases and 10 bases, there was a span of 13 bases. Germline V gene data show CDR1 as SNHLY and CDR2 as FYNNEI. This CDR3 is built from 13 residues. CDR3 nucleotide sequence: TGTGCCAGCAGGAGGCAGGGTGCCTCACCCCTCCACTTT. It translates to CASRRQGASPLHF.

Only a few counts were recorded for this clone. The CDR3 does not end in the conserved phenylalanine or tryptophan, so this is likely a read error. It is unclear where the CDR3 begins or ends on the DNA, so no DNA is shown, and the CDR3 is as TCRdb lists it. The chain carries TRBV14 and TRBJ1-1; TRBD1, as called in the table, went unchecked against the DNA. The CDR3 has 9 residues if both end residues are counted. The V gene's germline CDR1 is SGHDN and CDR2 FVKESK. This chain's CDR3 is CASSQGHQL.

The rearrangement joins TRBV19 to TRBJ2-3; the D is unclear. The CDR3 runs to 15 residues. Between the trimmed V and J ends, which lost 5 bases and 0 bases, there was a span of 12 bases. Germline loops: CDR1 LNHDA, CDR2 SQIVND (reference sequence). The CDR3 DNA follows: TGTGCCAGTAGTCTCCGGAGAACTAGCACAGATACGCAGTATTTT. Encoded protein: CASSLRRTSTDTQYF. The full variable domain, completed using reference TRBV19 and TRBJ2-3, is DGGITQSPKYLFRKEGQNVTLSCEQNLNHDAMYWYRQDPGQGLRLIYYSQIVNDFQKGDIAEGYSVSREKKESFPLTVTSAQKNPTAFYLCASSLRRTSTDTQYFGPGTRLTVL.

The chain combines TRBV29-1 with TRBJ1-3; D gene unclear. The germline CDR1 and CDR2 sequences are SQVTM and ANQGSEA. Trimming removed 7 bases from V and 9 bases from J, with 19 bases in between. CDR3 length equals 13 residues. The CDR3 DNA follows: TGCAGCGCCTCCAGGCCTAGTGAGGGCACCATATATTTT. It translates to CSASRPSEGTIYF.

The chain has TRBV5-4 and TRBJ1-1; D is perhaps TRBD1 (5 bases). CDR3 size: 14 residues. CDR1 SGHNT and CDR2 YYREEE come from the germline V gene (reference sequence). V gave up 4 bases and J gave up 5 bases, with 15 bases separating them. The chain's CDR3 is CASSPTRVGTEAFF. DNA of the CDR3: TGTGCCAGCAGCCCGACCAGGGTCGGAACTGAAGCTTTCTTT.

The chain employs TRBV29-1 and TRBJ1-2; possibly TRBD1 for D (5 bases). Germline CDR1 SQVTM, CDR2 ANQGSEA. V was shortened by 2 bases and J by 7 bases, with 8 bases between the two germline ends. This CDR3 is 11 amino acids long. The CDR3 region is CSVERGAGYTF. The DNA for the CDR3 is TGCAGCGTTGAAAGAGGGGCTGGCTACACCTTC.

V is TRBV11-2 and J is TRBJ1-5, with D possibly being TRBD1 (5 bases). The CDR3 contains 13 residues. Trimming pared 0 bases from V and 9 bases from J, leaving 9 bases between. The germline V gene has CDR1 SGHAT and CDR2 FQNNGV. CDR3 residues: CASSLDRRGPQHF. The CDR3 DNA follows: TGTGCCAGCAGCTTAGATCGGAGGGGGCCCCAGCATTTT.

V is TRBV5-6 and J is TRBJ2-1; D may correspond to TRBD1 or TRBD2 (5 bases each). Trimming stripped 4 bases from V and 5 bases from J, with 16 bases between. CDR1 is SGHDT and CDR2 is YYEEEE in the germline V gene. This CDR3 is built from 15 residues. The CDR3 DNA sequence: TGTGCCAGCAGCCCCACCGGGACGGCGCACAATGAGCAGTTCTTC. Translation: CASSPTGTAHNEQFF.

This clone was picked up a small number of times. The chain couples TRBV14 to TRBJ1-6; 7 bases are shared with TRBD1. Germline V gives CDR1 SGHDN, CDR2 FVKESK. The CDR3 contains 15 residues. V was clipped by 3 bases and J by 8 bases; unmatched bases: 7. DNA for the CDR3: TGTGCCAGCAGCCAGACGACAGGGTTTGATTCACCCCTCCACTTT. Residues: CASSQTTGFDSPLHF.

V usage is TRBV29-1 and J usage is TRBJ1-4; no firm D call. This CDR3 has 13 amino acids. Trimming stripped 6 bases from V and 8 bases from J, with 16 bases between. The germline CDR1 and CDR2 sequences are SQVTM and ANQGSEA. This CDR3 reads CSVFKRQSEKLFF. The CDR3, as DNA: TGCAGCGTCTTCAAGCGGCAGTCAGAAAAACTGTTTTTT.

This clone occurred a few times. The J gene is TRBJ1-2, the V gene TRBV28; TRBD1 is a possible D gene (5 bases). The CDR3 length is 15 residues. Germline V lookup: CDR1 MDHEN, CDR2 SYDVKM. The V gene lost 6 bases and the J gene lost 4 bases, with 18 bases spanning the gap. CDR3 region: CASSPPTATTYGYTF. CDR3 coding DNA: TGTGCCAGCAGCCCACCGACAGCGACAACCTATGGCTACACCTTC.

The chain links TRBV29-1 to TRBJ1-5, with TRBD1 as a possible D gene (6 bases). Per the germline V gene, CDR1 is SQVTM and CDR2 is ANQGSEA. Deletions cut 2 bases from V and 15 bases from J, with 14 bases between. The CDR3 totals 11 residues. CDR3 region: CSVETTWGRHF. CDR3 coding DNA: TGCAGCGTTGAAACAACGTGGGGGCGGCATTTT.

This clone is a singleton in its sample. The J gene is TRBJ2-1, the V gene TRBV6-5; a possible D gene is TRBD2 (6 bases). Germline V gene lookup returns CDR1 MNHEY and CDR2 SVGAGI. The V end was cut by 7 bases, the J end by 7 bases, with 17 bases between. The CDR3 consists of 14 residues. The CDR3 spells CASMRGQGLNEQFF. The CDR3 region has the DNA TGTGCCAGCATGCGGGGCCAGGGTCTTAATGAGCAGTTCTTC.

The rearrangement joins TRBV7-6 to TRBJ2-7; D uncertain. The CDR3 covers 16 residues. With 2 bases removed from V and 3 bases from J, the gap between germline ends came to 17 bases. Germline values: CDR1 SGHVS, CDR2 FNYEAQ. Here the CDR3 reads CASSLNPIPSFYEQYF. DNA for the CDR3: TGTGCCAGCAGCTTAAATCCGATACCTTCCTTCTACGAGCAGTACTTC.

The V call is TRBV20-1, the J call TRBJ1-2; no reliable D call. Germline V lookup: CDR1 DFQATT, CDR2 SNEGSKA (reference sequence). The CDR3 is 10 amino acids. V shed 7 bases and J shed 8 bases, with 11 bases lying between them. As DNA, the CDR3 is TGCAGTGTCCCCGAGGAAGGCTACACCTTC. Translation: CSVPEEGYTF.

V is TRBV28 and J is TRBJ2-1; 9 positions match TRBD2. V shed 5 bases and J 5 bases; nucleotides not matched to a gene: 7. This CDR3 is 15 amino acids long. Germline V gene sequence: CDR1 MDHEN, CDR2 SYDVKM. This chain's CDR3 is CASSDQRGVDNEQFF. CDR3 in DNA: TGTGCCAGCAGTGATCAGCGGGGGGTCGACAATGAGCAGTTCTTC.

The chain recombines TRBV28 with TRBJ1-2; D possibly corresponds to TRBD1 (6 bases). V lost 3 bases, J lost 5 bases, and 10 bases lay in between. This CDR3 has 13 amino acids. Germline CDR1 is MDHEN and CDR2 is SYDVKM. CDR3 amino acids: CASSFTGTYGYTF. Written as DNA, the CDR3 is TGTGCCAGCAGTTTCACAGGGACGTATGGCTACACCTTC.

The gene calls are TRBV25-1 and TRBJ2-7, with D possibly being TRBD1 (5 bases). V was cut by 7 bases and J by 0 bases, with 10 bases left in between. The germline V gene encodes CDR1 MGHDK and CDR2 SYGVNS. The CDR3 has 13 residues. The DNA for the CDR3 is TGTGCCAGCACCAAGGACACCTCCTACGAGCAGTACTTC. The encoded protein is CASTKDTSYEQYF.

The rearrangement links TRBV10-3 to TRBJ1-1, with 7 bases fitting TRBD1. This CDR3 is built from 13 residues. The V gene end was trimmed by 6 bases and the J gene end by 7 bases; junction bases not matched to a gene: 8. Germline V lookup: CDR1 ENHRY, CDR2 SYGVKD. The CDR3: CAIRQQGLGEAFF. The DNA of the CDR3 is TGTGCCATCAGACAACAGGGGCTTGGTGAAGCTTTCTTT.

The V call is TRBV29-1, the J call TRBJ2-7, with 7 bases matching TRBD1. Germline V lookup: CDR1 SQVTM, CDR2 ANQGSEA. There are 15 residues in the CDR3. Trimming cost V 7 bases and J 1 base; bases outside gene matches: 13. The CDR3 region has the DNA TGCAGCGCCTGGACGCTGACAGGGCCATCCTACGAGCAGTACTTC. This sequence encodes CSAWTLTGPSYEQYF.

This clone was seen a handful of times. This rearrangement joins TRBV5-4 to TRBJ2-2, with unresolved D. The V gene lost 0 bases and the J gene lost 5 bases, with 8 bases spanning the gap. CDR1 is SGHNT and CDR2 is YYREEE in the germline V gene (reference sequence). The CDR3 is made up of 14 amino acids. The CDR3 sequence: CASSLGAETGELFF. The CDR3 region has the DNA TGTGCCAGCAGCTTGGGGGCTGAAACCGGGGAGCTGTTTTTT.

The gene calls are TRBV14 and TRBJ2-5, with D uncertain. The germline gives CDR1 SGHDN, CDR2 FVKESK. CDR3 size: 12 residues. With 1 base removed from V and 3 bases from J, the gap between germline ends came to 3 bases. The CDR3 loop is CASSQAEETQYF. The CDR3 coding sequence is TGTGCCAGCAGCCAAGCCGAAGAGACCCAGTACTTC.

The chain uses TRBV5-1 and TRBJ2-1; 9 positions match TRBD1. The CDR3 length is 16 residues. Per the germline V gene, CDR1 is SGHRS and CDR2 is YFSETQ. The V gene end was trimmed by 0 bases and the J gene end by 6 bases; junction bases not matched to a gene: 7. The CDR3 DNA sequence: TGCGCCAGCAGCTTGGCCAGGACAGGGGTAGCCAATGAGCAGTTCTTC. Residues: CASSLARTGVANEQFF.

The genes are TRBV25-1 and TRBJ1-6; the match to TRBD1 covers 9 bases. The V gene's germline CDR1 is MGHDK and CDR2 SYGVNS. The V gene end was trimmed by 4 bases and the J gene end by 5 bases; junction bases not matched to a gene: 6. The CDR3 consists of 16 residues. The DNA for the CDR3 is TGTGCCAGCAGTGGTTCCCGGGACAGGGATAATTCACCCCTCCACTTT. Protein sequence: CASSGSRDRDNSPLHF. The whole variable domain, filled in from reference TRBV25-1 and TRBJ1-6, reads EADIYQTPRYLVIGTGKKITLECSQTMGHDKMYWYQQDPGMELHLIHYSYGVNSTEKGDLSSESTVSRIRTEHFPLTLESARPSHTSQYLCASSGSRDRDNSPLHFGNGTRLTVT.

The chain recombines TRBV5-1 with TRBJ1-5, with TRBD1 matching 7 bases. With 4 bases clipped from V and 2 bases from J, the junction kept 0 bases outside the gene matches. Germline V lookup: CDR1 SGHRS, CDR2 YFSETQ. The CDR3 spans 13 residues. The CDR3 protein is CASSGTGNQPQHF. CDR3 nucleotide sequence: TGCGCCAGCAGCGGGACAGGCAATCAGCCCCAGCATTTT.

Concerning this clone itself: The same CDR3 arises from other DNA sequences in this sample as well. The V call is TRBV29-1, the J call TRBJ2-6; D gene uncertain. Germline values: CDR1 SQVTM, CDR2 ANQGSEA. Trimming pared 4 bases from V and 1 base from J, leaving 5 bases between. The CDR3 covers 13 residues. In DNA, the CDR3 is TGCAGCGTTGTGGGGTCTGGGGCCAACGTCCTGACTTTC. This codes for CSVVGSGANVLTF.